The sequence of this T cell receptor beta chain was determined in a study of T cells after yellow fever vaccination. MiXCR, run by TCRdb on the 5' RACE reads, gives a single entry per CDR3 protein. Among around 590,000 distinct CDR3 sequences listed, 12% were seen once. About this clonotype itself: Its antigen remains unknown.

Study conclusions and caveats: Only a minor proportion of clonotypes was detected across both CD4 and CD8 compartments. Most primary-vaccination clones recurred post-booster (more than 95% CD4, about 90% CD8). The secondary response was weaker, and its peak arrived faster, on day 5 versus 15.

This CDR3 comprises 17 residues. The germline V gene encodes CDR1 ENHRY and CDR2 SYGVKD. J was trimmed by 4 bases and V by 4 bases; bases with no gene match: 13. The sample here was PBMCs, taken on the day of the yellow fever booster vaccination. The J gene is TRBJ2-3, the V gene TRBV10-3; 8 bases match TRBD2. The receptor was derived from a man aged 30-40 years who received the YFV17D yellow fever vaccine. CDR3 DNA: TGTGCCATCAGTGGGGGAGGAGCGGGAGTTTATTCAGATACGCAGTATTTT. Translation gives CAISGGGAGVYSDTQYF.